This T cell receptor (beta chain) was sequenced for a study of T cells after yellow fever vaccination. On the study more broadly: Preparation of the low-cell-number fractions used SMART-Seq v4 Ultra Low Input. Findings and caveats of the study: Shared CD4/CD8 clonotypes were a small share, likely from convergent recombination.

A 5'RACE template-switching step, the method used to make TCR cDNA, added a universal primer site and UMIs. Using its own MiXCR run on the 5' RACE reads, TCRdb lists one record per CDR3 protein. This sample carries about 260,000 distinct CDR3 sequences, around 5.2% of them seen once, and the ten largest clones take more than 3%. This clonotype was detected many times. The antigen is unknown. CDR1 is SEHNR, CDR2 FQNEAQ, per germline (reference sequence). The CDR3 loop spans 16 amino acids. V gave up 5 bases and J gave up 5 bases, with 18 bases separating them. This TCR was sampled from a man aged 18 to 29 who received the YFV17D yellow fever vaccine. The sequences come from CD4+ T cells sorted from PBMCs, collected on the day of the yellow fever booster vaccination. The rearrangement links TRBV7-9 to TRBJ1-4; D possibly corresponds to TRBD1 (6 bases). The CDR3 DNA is TGTGCCAGCAGCCCGACGACAGGCGGGTTCAATGAAAAACTGTTTTTT. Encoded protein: CASSPTTGGFNEKLFF.